The 7 T cell receptor beta chains presented below share a single source sample, sequenced in a study of shared clonotypes between healthy human individuals. Using immunoSEQ multiplex PCR, the repertoire was profiled, and TCRdb retains in-frame clones only, with some absent. Of more than 500,000 clones detected, approximately 95% appear once; the ten largest clones hold about 0.059%. The sample taken for sequencing was naive CD4+ T cells sorted from blood. Specified subset: CD45RA+ positively selected. These receptor sequences come from a woman younger than 45 in good health.

The chain combines TRBV9 with TRBJ2-3; D is uncertain. CDR3 length equals 14 residues. V lost 2 bases to trimming and J lost 4 bases, with 11 bases between them. Germline lookup yields CDR1 SGDLS and CDR2 YYNGEE. The CDR3 DNA sequence: TGTGCCAGCAGCGTCACGGATGTGGCAGATACGCAGTATTTT. Its translation is CASSVTDVADTQYF.

As for this clone: This same CDR3 is encoded by further DNA sequences in the sample. The chain has TRBV19 and TRBJ2-7; 11 nucleotides agree with TRBD2. Germline CDR1 is LNHDA and CDR2 is SQIVND (reference sequence). CDR3 length: 14 amino acids. Trimming cost V 6 bases and J 0 bases; bases outside gene matches: 1. The CDR3 is CASSGTSGSYEQYF. The CDR3 DNA reads as TGTGCCAGTAGCGGGACTAGCGGCTCCTACGAGCAGTACTTC.

This rearrangement joins TRBV19 to TRBJ2-6; TRBD2 might be the D (5 bases). V was shortened by 5 bases and J by 4 bases, with 9 bases between the two germline ends. There are 14 residues in the CDR3. Germline CDR1 LNHDA, CDR2 SQIVND (reference sequence). In DNA, the CDR3 is TGTGCCAGTAGTCCTAGCCGGGGGGCCAACGTCCTGACTTTC. It translates to CASSPSRGANVLTF.

The gene calls are TRBV10-1 and TRBJ2-7; the D is unclear. Deletions cut 3 bases from V and 4 bases from J, with 7 bases between. This CDR3 contains 12 residues. Germline V lookup: CDR1 WNHNN, CDR2 SYGVQD (reference sequence). The CDR3: CASSDVEYEQYF. The CDR3, as DNA: TGCGCCAGCAGTGATGTGGAGTACGAGCAGTACTTC.

The chain has TRBV20-1 and TRBJ2-7, with D unclear. Trimming removed 6 bases from V and 4 bases from J, with 7 bases in between. CDR3 length equals 10 residues. CDR1 and CDR2 (germline): DFQATT, SNEGSKA (reference sequence). CDR3 sequence: CSAHRYEQYF. The DNA for the CDR3 is TGCAGTGCCCACCGATACGAGCAGTACTTC.

The rearrangement links TRBV28 to TRBJ1-4; no reliable D call. This CDR3 has 14 amino acids. The germline gives CDR1 MDHEN, CDR2 SYDVKM. Trimming took off 5 bases at V and 10 bases at J, with 17 bases between the two ends. CDR3: CASSLLAQDGKLFF. The CDR3 DNA reads TGTGCCAGCAGTCTCTTAGCCCAGGACGGAAAACTGTTTTTT.

The rearrangement joins TRBV4-1 to TRBJ2-5; TRBD2 matches 10 bases. The J call is in doubt because the DNA end fits TRBJ2-7 better. Germline CDR1 MGHRA, CDR2 YSYEKL. The CDR3 is made up of 15 amino acids. This chain's CDR3 is CASSQLAGGSYEQYF. CDR3 nucleotides: TGCGCCAGCAGCCAGTTAGCGGGAGGCTCCTACGAGCAGTACTTC.